The clone carrying this T cell receptor (beta chain) was picked up a small number of times. Its antigen is unidentified. The entry originates in a study of beta chain features in type 1 diabetes. Sequenced material consisted of expressed TCRB transcripts (all of the isolated RNA was reverse transcribed). The repertoire was sequenced with immunoSEQ multiplex PCR; TCRdb's copy has only in-frame clones and lacks some. The data hold under 850,000 clones, with over 10% observed a single time. Via the markers CD45RO/CCR7/CD25/CD127/CD95/CD27, stem cell-like memory, regulatory, central memory and naive CD4+ cells were sorted. Germline V gene lookup returns CDR1 KGHSH and CDR2 LQKENI. The CDR3 totals 15 residues. The ends were cut back, 1 base at V and 3 bases at J, with 12 bases in the middle. Regarding the study as a whole: Any role of HLA type in TCRB rearrangement remained unresolved here. All four CD4+ subsets from Type 1 diabetes patients carried moderately but significantly shorter TCRB CDR3s. Naive, central memory and regulatory TCRB repertoires appeared more similar among patients than healthy donors.

The V and J genes are TRBV18 and TRBJ1-1; possible D gene TRBD1, 6 bases. Sequencing was carried out using naive CD4+ T cells from blood. This TCR was sampled from a young man with type 1 diabetes. CDR3 in DNA: TGTGCCAGCTCACCACGGAACAGGGAGGACACTGAAGCTTTCTTT. Its protein is CASSPRNREDTEAFF.